The 5 T cell receptor beta chains below were found in one sample sequenced in a study of CD8+CD57+ T cells in acquired aplastic anemia. Genomic DNA, the template, was used for profiling of the TCR beta VDJ and CDR3. TCRdb recomputed calls from the reads with MiXCR, one row per CDR3 protein. The sample records 350,000 to 450,000 distinct CDR3 sequences, 65% to 80% being singletons. The sequenced sample was sorted CD4+, CD8+, or CD8+CD57+ T cells (not recorded which) from PBMCs. These receptors all stem from a human donor in good health, serving as a control.

The sample holds many counts of this clonotype. This rearrangement joins TRBV24-1 to TRBJ2-5; a weak D match, TRBD2 (7 bases). CDR1 is KGHDR and CDR2 is SFDVKD in the germline V gene. The V gene lost 1 base and the J gene lost 4 bases, with 12 bases spanning the gap. The CDR3 runs 15 residues. The CDR3: CATSDFQGRGETQYF. DNA of the CDR3: TGTGCCACCAGTGATTTCCAGGGGAGGGGAGAGACCCAGTACTTC.

This sequence joins TRBV2 and TRBJ2-2; 9 nucleotides match TRBD2. In germline, CDR1 is SNHLY, CDR2 FYNNEI. Trimming at V came to 11 bases and at J to 7 bases, leaving 14 bases not matched to a gene. The CDR3 extends over 15 amino acids. Here the CDR3 reads CAGRVAGGPNGELFF. The DNA for the CDR3 is TGTGCCGGCCGTGTGGCGGGGGGGCCAAACGGGGAGCTGTTTTTT.

This clonotype was seen many times. The V and J genes are TRBV3-1 and TRBJ2-7, with a tentative D call TRBD2 (5 bases). Germline V gene sequence: CDR1 LGHDT, CDR2 YNNKEL (reference sequence). The CDR3 consists of 18 residues. Trimming left V 0 bases short and J 2 bases short, with 20 bases between. In nucleotides, the CDR3 is TGTGCCAGCAGCCAAGATCTGGGCTACGGGGTGGGCACCTACGAGCAGTACTTC. It encodes CASSQDLGYGVGTYEQYF.

This clonotype was recorded many times. The chain recombines TRBV20-1 with TRBJ2-2; D not resolved. This CDR3 has 13 residues. Germline V gene data show CDR1 as DFQATT and CDR2 as SNEGSKA (reference sequence). Trimming left V 7 bases short and J 3 bases short, with 12 bases between. The CDR3 here is CSVVRQYTGELFF. DNA of the CDR3: TGCAGTGTGGTTCGGCAGTACACCGGGGAGCTGTTTTTT.

The chain has TRBV15 and TRBJ2-2, with D unclear. Germline CDR1 is LNHNV and CDR2 is YYDKDF (reference sequence). The V and J ends lost 8 bases and 4 bases respectively, with 11 bases between them. The CDR3 is made up of 13 amino acids. The CDR3 sequence: CATGTPSTGELFF. The CDR3 bases are TGTGCCACCGGCACTCCTAGCACCGGGGAGCTGTTTTTT.